One sample yielded the 6 T cell receptor beta chains listed below, sequenced in a study of cytomegalovirus exposure and HLA in healthy donors. 60 Vbeta and 13 Jbeta primers were used in PCR. TCRdb keeps only in-frame clones here, not all; method: immunoSEQ multiplex PCR. This sample carries 95,000 to 150,000 clones, roughly 80% of them seen once, and the ten largest clones take less than 2.5%. What was sequenced was PBMCs. Receptor source: a man younger than 45 in good health and CMV-seronegative.

The chain couples TRBV15 to TRBJ1-5; TRBD1 agrees at 7 bases. V shed 5 bases and J 8 bases; nucleotides not matched to a gene: 3. This CDR3 region has 12 residues. Germline CDR1 LNHNV, CDR2 YYDKDF (reference sequence). CDR3 DNA: TGTGCCACCAGCCAGGGGGTGAAGCCCCAGCATTTT. Protein sequence: CATSQGVKPQHF.

J is TRBJ1-5 and V is TRBV7-2; D perhaps matches TRBD1 (5 bases). The V and J ends lost 1 base and 11 bases respectively, with 18 bases between them. The CDR3 is made up of 15 amino acids. Per germline, CDR1 SGHTA and CDR2 FQGNSA. CDR3 nucleotides: TGTGCCAGCAGCTTAGGGGCAGGCCCCCTAGGGGCCCAGCATTTT. It specifies CASSLGAGPLGAQHF. The whole variable domain, filled in from reference TRBV7-2 and TRBJ1-5, reads GAGVSQSPSNKVTEKGKDVELRCDPISGHTALYWYRQSLGQGLEFLIYFQGNSAPDKSGLPSDRFSAERTGGSVSTLTIQRTQQEDSAVYLCASSLGAGPLGAQHFGDGTRLSIL.

The chain has TRBV7-2 and TRBJ2-5; D is possibly TRBD2 (7 bases). Trimming removed 8 bases at V and 5 bases at J, with 21 bases between. The CDR3 runs to 15 residues. Looked up from germline, CDR1 is SGHTA and CDR2 is FQGNSA. The CDR3 DNA is TGTGCCAGCTCCCCCAGTTGGGGGGGCGAGGAGACCCAGTACTTC. Protein: CASSPSWGGEETQYF.

This clone was observed a single time. CDR3 protein: CASSLYDTGTGNGYTF. Written as DNA, the CDR3 is TGTGCCAGCAGCTTATACGATACGGGGACAGGGAATGGCTACACCTTC. The rearrangement uses TRBV7-9 and TRBJ1-2; TRBD1 matches at 9 bases. The CDR3 loop spans 16 amino acids. J was trimmed by 6 bases and V by 2 bases; bases with no gene match: 10. CDR1 SEHNR and CDR2 FQNEAQ come from the germline V gene (reference sequence).

The chain has TRBV11-3 and TRBJ2-2; D might be TRBD1 (6 bases). Trimming cost V 6 bases and J 4 bases, with 9 bases left between them. There are 13 residues in the CDR3. CDR1 and CDR2 (germline): SGHNT, YENEEA. For the CDR3, the DNA is TGTGCCAGCAGAAACAGGGCCACCGGGGAGCTGTTTTTT. It specifies CASRNRATGELFF.

This chain joins TRBV28 and TRBJ2-7; weak D call: TRBD2 (5 bases). Germline values: CDR1 MDHEN, CDR2 SYDVKM. The ends were cut back, 5 bases at V and 3 bases at J, with 11 bases in the middle. This CDR3 comprises 13 residues. Here the CDR3 reads CASSAGGIYEQYF. CDR3 nucleotides: TGTGCCAGCAGTGCCGGAGGTATCTACGAGCAGTACTTC.